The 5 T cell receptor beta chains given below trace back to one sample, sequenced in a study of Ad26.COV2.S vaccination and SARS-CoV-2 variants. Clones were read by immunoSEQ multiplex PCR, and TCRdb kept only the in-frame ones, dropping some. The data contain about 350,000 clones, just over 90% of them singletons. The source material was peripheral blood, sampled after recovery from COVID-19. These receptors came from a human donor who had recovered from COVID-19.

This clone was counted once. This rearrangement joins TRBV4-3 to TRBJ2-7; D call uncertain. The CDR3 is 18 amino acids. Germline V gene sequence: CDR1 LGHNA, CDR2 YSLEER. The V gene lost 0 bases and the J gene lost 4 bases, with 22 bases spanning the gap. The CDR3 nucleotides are TGCGCCAGCAGCCAAGATCTTTCCCTGCGGCAGGTTCCTTACGAGCAGTACTTC. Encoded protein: CASSQDLSLRQVPYEQYF.

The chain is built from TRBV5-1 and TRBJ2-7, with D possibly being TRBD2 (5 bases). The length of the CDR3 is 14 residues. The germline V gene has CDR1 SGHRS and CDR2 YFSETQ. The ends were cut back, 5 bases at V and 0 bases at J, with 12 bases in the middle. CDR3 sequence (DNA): TGCGCCAGCAGGGAAGCGGACCCCTCCTACGAGCAGTACTTC. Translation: CASREADPSYEQYF. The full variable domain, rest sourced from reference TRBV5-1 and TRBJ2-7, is KAGVTQTPRYLIKTRGQQVTLSCSPISGHRSVSWYQQTPGQGLQFLFEYFSETQRNKGNFPGRFSGRQFSNSRSEMNVSTLELGDSALYLCASREADPSYEQYFGPGTRLTVT.

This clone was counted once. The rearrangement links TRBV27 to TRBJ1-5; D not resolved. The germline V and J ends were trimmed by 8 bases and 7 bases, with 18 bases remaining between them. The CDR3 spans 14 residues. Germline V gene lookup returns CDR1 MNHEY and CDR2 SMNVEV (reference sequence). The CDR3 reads CASGRVGEKQPQHF. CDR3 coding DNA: TGTGCCAGCGGTCGGGTCGGGGAGAAACAGCCCCAGCATTTT.

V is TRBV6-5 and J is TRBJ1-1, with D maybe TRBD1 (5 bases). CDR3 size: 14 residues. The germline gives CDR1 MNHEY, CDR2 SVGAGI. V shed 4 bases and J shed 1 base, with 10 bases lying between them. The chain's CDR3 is CASSLGRRNTEAFF. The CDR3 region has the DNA TGTGCCAGCAGTTTGGGACGGAGGAACACTGAAGCTTTCTTT.

This CDR3 is CASSQFSTNEKLFF. Here the CDR3 DNA reads TGTGCCAGCAGCCAATTTTCCACTAATGAAAAACTGTTTTTT. V is TRBV9 and J is TRBJ1-4; D is unclear. V was pared by 4 bases and J by 2 bases, with 9 bases between. Germline values: CDR1 SGDLS, CDR2 YYNGEE. The CDR3 has 14 residues. Full variable domain (remainder filled in from reference TRBV9 and TRBJ1-4): DSGVTQTPKHLITATGQRVTLRCSPRSGDLSVYWYQQSLDQGLQFLIQYYNGEERAKGNILERFSAQQFPDLHSELNLSSLELGDSALYFCASSQFSTNEKLFFGSGTQLSVL.